This T cell receptor (beta chain) appears in the sequencing data of a study of vaccination effects on CD4 cells after COVID-19. Antigen-specific CD4+ T cells expanded by the ViraFEST assay with viral peptide pools were then sequenced. An approximately ten-day culture period preceded the isolation of CD4+ T cells. Negative nucleocapsid antibody tests before and after vaccination confirmed no previous SARS-CoV-2 infection. Germline V gene data show CDR1 as MNHEY and CDR2 as SVGAGI. The CDR3 spans 15 residues. The ends were cut back, 2 bases at V and 0 bases at J, with 5 bases in the middle. Comments on this clone: The antigen is not known.

Produced via immunoSEQ multiplex PCR; TCRdb's table is partial and in-frame only. This sample has about 73,000 clones, with 60% to 85% found just once. The specimen comprised CD4+ T cells from PBMCs cultured with SARS-CoV-2 spike peptides, sampled before COVID-19 vaccination. This sequence was found in a human donor who received a COVID-19 vaccine. This sequence joins TRBV6-5 and TRBJ2-6, with unresolved D. The CDR3 loop is CASSYESSGANVLTF. For the CDR3, the DNA is TGTGCCAGCAGTTACGAAAGCTCTGGGGCCAACGTCCTGACTTTC.